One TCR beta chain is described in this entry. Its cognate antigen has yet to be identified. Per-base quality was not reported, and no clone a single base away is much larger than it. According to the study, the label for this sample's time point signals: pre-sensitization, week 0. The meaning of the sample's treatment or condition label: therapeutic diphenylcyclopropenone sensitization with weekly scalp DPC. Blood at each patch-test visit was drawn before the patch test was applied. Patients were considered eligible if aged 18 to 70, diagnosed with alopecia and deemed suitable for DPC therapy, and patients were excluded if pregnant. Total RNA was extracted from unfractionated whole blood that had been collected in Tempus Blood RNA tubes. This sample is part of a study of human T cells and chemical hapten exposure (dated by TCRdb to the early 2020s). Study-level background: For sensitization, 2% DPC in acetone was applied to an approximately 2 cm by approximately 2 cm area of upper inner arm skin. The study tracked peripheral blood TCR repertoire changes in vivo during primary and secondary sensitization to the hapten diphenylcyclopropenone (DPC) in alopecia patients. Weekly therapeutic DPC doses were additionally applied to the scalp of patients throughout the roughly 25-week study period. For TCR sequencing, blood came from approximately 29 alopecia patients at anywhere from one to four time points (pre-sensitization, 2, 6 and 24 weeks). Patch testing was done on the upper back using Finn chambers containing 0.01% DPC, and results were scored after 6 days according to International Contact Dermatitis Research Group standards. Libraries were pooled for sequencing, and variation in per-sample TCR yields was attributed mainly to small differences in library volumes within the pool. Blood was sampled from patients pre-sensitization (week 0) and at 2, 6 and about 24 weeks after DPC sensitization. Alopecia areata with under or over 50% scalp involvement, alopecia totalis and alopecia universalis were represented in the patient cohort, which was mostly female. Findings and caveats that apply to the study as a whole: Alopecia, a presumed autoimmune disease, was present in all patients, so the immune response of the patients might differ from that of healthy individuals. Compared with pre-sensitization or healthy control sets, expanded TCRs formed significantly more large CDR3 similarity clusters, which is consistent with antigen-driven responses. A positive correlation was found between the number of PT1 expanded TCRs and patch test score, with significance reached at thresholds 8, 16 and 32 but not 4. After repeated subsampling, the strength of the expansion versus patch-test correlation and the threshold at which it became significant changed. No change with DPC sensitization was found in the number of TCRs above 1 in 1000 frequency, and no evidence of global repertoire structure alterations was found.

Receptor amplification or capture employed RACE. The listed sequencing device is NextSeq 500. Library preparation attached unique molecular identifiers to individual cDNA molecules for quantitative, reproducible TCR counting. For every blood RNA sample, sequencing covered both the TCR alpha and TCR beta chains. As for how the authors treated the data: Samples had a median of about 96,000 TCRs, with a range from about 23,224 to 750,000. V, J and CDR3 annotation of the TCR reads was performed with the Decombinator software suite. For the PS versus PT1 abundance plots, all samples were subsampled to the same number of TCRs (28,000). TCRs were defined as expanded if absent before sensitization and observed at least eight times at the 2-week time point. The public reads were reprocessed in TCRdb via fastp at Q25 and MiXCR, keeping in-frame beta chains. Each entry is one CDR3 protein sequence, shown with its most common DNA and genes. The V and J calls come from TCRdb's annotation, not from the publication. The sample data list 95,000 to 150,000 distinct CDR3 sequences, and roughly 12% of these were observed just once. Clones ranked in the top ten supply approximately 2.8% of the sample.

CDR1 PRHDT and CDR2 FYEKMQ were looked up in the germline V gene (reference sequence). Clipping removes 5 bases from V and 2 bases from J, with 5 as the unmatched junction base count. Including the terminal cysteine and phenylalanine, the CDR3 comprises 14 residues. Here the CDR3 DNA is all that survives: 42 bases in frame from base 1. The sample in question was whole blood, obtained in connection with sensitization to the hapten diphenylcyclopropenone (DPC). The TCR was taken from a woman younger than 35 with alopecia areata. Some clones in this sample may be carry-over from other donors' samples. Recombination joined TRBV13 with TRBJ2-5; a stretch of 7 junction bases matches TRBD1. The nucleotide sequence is TGTGCCAGCAGCCCTTGGACAGGACAAGAGACCCAGTACTTC. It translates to CASSPWTGQETQYF. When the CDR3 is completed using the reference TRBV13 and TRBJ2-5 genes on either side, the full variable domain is AAGVIQSPRHLIKEKRETATLKCYPIPRHDTVYWYQQGPGQDPQFLISFYEKMQSDKGSIPDRFSAQQFSDYHSELNMSSLELGDSALYFCASSPWTGQETQYFGPGTRLLVL.